Here is one TCR beta chain with its context. The antigen remains undetermined. CDR1 MNHEY and CDR2 SMNVEV come from the germline V gene (reference sequence). V trimming: 4 bases; J trimming: 4 bases; junction bases outside the gene matches: 4. The CDR3 loop spans 15 amino acids. The sample originates from a study of cytomegalovirus exposure and HLA in healthy donors. PCR amplification relied on 60 Vbeta primers (plus 13 Jbeta primers). Profiled with immunoSEQ multiplex PCR; TCRdb holds only in-frame clones, not every one. The repertoire consists of 80,000 to 90,000 clones, with approximately 79% occurring once and the leading ten covering 2.7%. Notes on the study in general: A later analysis reportedly found fewer N-insertions in an Asian-associated ancestry cluster than the approximately 730-donor mean.

This receptor was taken from a man in his thirties or forties in good health and CMV-seronegative. The rearrangement joins TRBV27 to TRBJ2-2; 9 bases match TRBD2. The sample was PBMCs. DNA for the CDR3: TGTGCCAGCAGTTACGGCGGGGGGGGCACCGGGGAGCTGTTTTTT. It yields the protein CASSYGGGGTGELFF.